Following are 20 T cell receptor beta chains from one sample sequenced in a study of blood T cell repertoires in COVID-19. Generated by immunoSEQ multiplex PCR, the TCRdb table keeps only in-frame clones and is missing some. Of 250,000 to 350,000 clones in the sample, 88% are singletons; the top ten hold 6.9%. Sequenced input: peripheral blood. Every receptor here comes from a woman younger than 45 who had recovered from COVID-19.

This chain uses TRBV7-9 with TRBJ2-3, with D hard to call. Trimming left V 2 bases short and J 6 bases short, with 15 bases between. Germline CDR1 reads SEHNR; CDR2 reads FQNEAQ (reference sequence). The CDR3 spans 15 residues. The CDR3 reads CASSLWQIAVDTQYF. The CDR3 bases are TGTGCCAGCAGCTTATGGCAGATAGCAGTGGATACGCAGTATTTT.

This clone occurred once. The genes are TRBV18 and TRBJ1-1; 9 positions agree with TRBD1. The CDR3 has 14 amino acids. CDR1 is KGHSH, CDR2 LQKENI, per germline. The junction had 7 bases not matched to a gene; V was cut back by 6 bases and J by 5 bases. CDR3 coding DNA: TGTGCCAGCTCTGATGGGACAGGGAGAACTGAAGCTTTCTTT. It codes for CASSDGTGRTEAFF.

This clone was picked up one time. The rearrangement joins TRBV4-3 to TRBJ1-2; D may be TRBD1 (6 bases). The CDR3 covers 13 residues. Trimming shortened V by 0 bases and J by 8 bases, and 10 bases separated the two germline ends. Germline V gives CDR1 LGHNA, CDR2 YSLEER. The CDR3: CASSQDRGGGYTF. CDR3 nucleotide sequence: TGCGCCAGCAGCCAAGATAGAGGGGGAGGCTACACCTTC.

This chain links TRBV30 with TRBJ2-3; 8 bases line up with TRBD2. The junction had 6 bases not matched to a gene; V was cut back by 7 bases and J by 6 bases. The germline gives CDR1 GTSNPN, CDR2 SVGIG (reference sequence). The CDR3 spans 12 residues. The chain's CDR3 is CAFGGAGDTQYF. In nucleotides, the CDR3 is TGTGCCTTCGGGGGGGCCGGGGATACGCAGTATTTT.

CDR3 amino acids: CASSLGPGTNTEAFF. DNA of the CDR3: TGTGCCAGCAGCTTAGGACCAGGTACGAACACTGAAGCTTTCTTT. The rearrangement links TRBV11-2 to TRBJ1-1; unclear D gene. Germline V gene lookup returns CDR1 SGHAT and CDR2 FQNNGV. This CDR3 contains 15 residues. Between the trimmed V and J ends, which lost 1 base and 1 base, there was a span of 10 bases.

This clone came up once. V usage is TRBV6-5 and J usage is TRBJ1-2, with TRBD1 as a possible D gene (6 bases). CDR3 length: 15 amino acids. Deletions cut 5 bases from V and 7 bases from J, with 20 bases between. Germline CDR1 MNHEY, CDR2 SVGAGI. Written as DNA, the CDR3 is TGTGCCAGCAGTCCCACCGGGGGGGCGGGTGGTGGCTACACCTTC. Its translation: CASSPTGGAGGGYTF.

The CDR3 loop is CASSARVESYGYTF. In DNA form, the CDR3 reads TGTGCCAGCAGCGCCCGGGTCGAGTCCTATGGCTACACCTTC. The J gene is TRBJ1-2, the V gene TRBV11-2; D unresolved. The V end lost 5 bases, the J end lost 4 bases, and 14 bases lay between the germline ends. CDR1 and CDR2 (germline): SGHAT, FQNNGV. The CDR3 spans 14 residues.

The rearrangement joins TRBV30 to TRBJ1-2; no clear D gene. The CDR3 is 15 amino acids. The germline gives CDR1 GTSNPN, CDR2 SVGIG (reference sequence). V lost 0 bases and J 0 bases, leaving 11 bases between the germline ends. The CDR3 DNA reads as TGTGCCTGGAGTGTACGGGAACACCCTAACTATGGCTACACCTTC. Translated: CAWSVREHPNYGYTF.

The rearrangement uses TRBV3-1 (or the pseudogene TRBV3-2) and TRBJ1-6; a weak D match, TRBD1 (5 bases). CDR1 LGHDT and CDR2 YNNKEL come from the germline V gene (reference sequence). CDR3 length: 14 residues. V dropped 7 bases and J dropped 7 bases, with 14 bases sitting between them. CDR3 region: CASTSRAANSPLHF. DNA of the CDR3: TGTGCCAGCACCAGCAGGGCAGCAAATTCACCCCTCCACTTT.

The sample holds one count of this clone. The CDR3 sequence is CASSSGGGEQFF. DNA of the CDR3: TGTGCCAGCAGCTCGGGGGGGGGCGAGCAGTTCTTC. The genes are TRBV28 and TRBJ2-1; 8 nucleotides line up with TRBD2. The germline gives CDR1 MDHEN, CDR2 SYDVKM. The V gene end was trimmed by 6 bases and the J gene end by 10 bases; junction bases not matched to a gene: 5. The CDR3 length is 12 residues.

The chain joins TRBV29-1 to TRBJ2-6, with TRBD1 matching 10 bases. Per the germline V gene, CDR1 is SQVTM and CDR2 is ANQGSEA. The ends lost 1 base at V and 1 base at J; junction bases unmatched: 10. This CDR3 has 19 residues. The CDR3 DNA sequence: TGCAGCGTTGAAGGTTGGACAGGGGGGCACGAATCTGGGGCCAACGTCCTGACTTTC. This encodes CSVEGWTGGHESGANVLTF.

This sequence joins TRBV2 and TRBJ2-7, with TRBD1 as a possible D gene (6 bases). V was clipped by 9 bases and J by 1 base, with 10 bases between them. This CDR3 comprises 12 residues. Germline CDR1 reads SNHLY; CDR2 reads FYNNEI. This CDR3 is CASRQESYEQYF. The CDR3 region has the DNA TGTGCCAGTCGACAGGAATCCTACGAGCAGTACTTC.

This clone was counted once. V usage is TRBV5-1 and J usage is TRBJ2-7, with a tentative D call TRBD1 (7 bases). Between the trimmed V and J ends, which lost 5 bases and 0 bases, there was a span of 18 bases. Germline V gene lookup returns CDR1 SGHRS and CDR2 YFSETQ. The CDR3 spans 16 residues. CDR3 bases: TGCGCCAGCAGTTTGCCGGGGGACAGAATCTCCTACGAGCAGTACTTC. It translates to CASSLPGDRISYEQYF.

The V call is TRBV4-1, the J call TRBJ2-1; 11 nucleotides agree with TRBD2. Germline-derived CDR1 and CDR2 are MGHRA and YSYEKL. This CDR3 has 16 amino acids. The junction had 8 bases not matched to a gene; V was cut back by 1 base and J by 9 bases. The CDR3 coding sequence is TGCGCCAGCAGCCAAGGGCGGTTAGCGGGGGGGCGTGAGCAGTTCTTC. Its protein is CASSQGRLAGGREQFF.

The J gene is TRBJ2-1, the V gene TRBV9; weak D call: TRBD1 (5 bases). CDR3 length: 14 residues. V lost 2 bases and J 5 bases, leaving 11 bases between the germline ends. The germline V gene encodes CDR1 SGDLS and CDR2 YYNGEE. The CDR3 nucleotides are TGTGCCAGCAGCGTGATAGGGGTTGACAATGAGCAGTTCTTC. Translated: CASSVIGVDNEQFF.

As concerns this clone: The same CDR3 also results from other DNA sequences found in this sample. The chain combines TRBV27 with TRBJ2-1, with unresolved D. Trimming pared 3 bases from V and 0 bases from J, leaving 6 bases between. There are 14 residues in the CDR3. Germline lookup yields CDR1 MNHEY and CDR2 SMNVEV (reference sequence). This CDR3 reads CASSLRSSYNEQFF. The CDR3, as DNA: TGTGCCAGCAGTTTGAGGAGCTCCTACAATGAGCAGTTCTTC.

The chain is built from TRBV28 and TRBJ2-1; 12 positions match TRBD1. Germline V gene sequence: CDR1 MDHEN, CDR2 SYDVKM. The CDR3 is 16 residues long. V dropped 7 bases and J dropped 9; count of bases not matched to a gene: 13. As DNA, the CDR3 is TGTGCCAGCACCCTAGGGGGGACAGGGGGCGAGAGTGAGCAGTTCTTC. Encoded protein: CASTLGGTGGESEQFF.

The CDR3 here is CASSLSGQGNNEQFF. DNA for the CDR3: TGTGCCAGCAGTTTATCGGGACAGGGTAACAATGAGCAGTTCTTC. The chain carries TRBV28 and TRBJ2-1; 9 bases are a match to TRBD1. Germline V CDR1 and CDR2: MDHEN, SYDVKM. The V gene end was trimmed by 1 base and the J gene end by 5 bases; junction bases not matched to a gene: 3. The CDR3 covers 15 residues.

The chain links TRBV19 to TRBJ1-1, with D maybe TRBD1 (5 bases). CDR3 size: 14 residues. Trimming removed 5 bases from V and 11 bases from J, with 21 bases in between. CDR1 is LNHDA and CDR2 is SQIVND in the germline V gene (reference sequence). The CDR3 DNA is TGTGCCAGTAGTCCAGTCCCCGGGGGAGTGGAGGCTTTCTTT. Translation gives CASSPVPGGVEAFF.

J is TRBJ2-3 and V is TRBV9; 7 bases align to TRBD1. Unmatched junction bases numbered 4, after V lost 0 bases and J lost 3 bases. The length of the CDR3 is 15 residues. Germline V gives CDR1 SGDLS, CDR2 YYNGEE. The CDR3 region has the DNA TGTGCCAGCAGCGTAGGGTCAGGGGGAACAGATACGCAGTATTTT. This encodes CASSVGSGGTDTQYF. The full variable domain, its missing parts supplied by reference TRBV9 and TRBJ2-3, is DSGVTQTPKHLITATGQRVTLRCSPRSGDLSVYWYQQSLDQGLQFLIQYYNGEERAKGNILERFSAQQFPDLHSELNLSSLELGDSALYFCASSVGSGGTDTQYFGPGTRLTVL.